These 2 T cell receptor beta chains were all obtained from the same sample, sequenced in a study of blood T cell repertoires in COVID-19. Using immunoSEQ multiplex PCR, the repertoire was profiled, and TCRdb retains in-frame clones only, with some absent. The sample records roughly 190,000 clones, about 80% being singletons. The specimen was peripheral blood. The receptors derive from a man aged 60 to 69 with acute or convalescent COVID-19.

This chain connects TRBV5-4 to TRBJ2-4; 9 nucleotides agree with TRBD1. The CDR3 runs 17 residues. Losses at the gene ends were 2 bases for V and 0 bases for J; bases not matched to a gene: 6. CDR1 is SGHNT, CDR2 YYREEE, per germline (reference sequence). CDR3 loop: CASSFTGQGLAKNIQYF. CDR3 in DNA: TGTGCCAGCAGCTTTACGGGACAGGGATTAGCCAAAAACATTCAGTACTTC.

In nucleotides, the CDR3 is TGTGCCAGCAGCTCCAACAGACGACAGGGGGCCTACGAGCAGTACTTC. Translating it yields CASSSNRRQGAYEQYF. The rearrangement links TRBV7-9 to TRBJ2-7; 9 bases fit TRBD1. V lost 4 bases to trimming and J lost 2 bases; unmatched junction nucleotides: 9. The length of the CDR3 is 16 residues. Germline-derived CDR1 and CDR2 are SEHNR and FQNEAQ (reference sequence).